The present TCR beta chain was sequenced within a study of T cell responses to AZD1222 COVID-19 vaccine. Assay used: immunoSEQ multiplex PCR; TCRdb lists only in-frame clones, some missing. This table holds over 120,000 clones, 80% to 90% found once. Points from the study as a whole: Baseline serology detected seropositivity in only a handful of AZD1222 recipients. Breadth and depth of Spike-specific TCRs rose after two AZD1222 doses.

This clone has just a few counts. Its antigen is still unknown. Germline V gives CDR1 SNHLY, CDR2 FYNNEI. This CDR3 region has 16 residues. The V and J ends lost 8 bases and 3 bases respectively, with 20 bases between them. The chain is built from TRBV2 and TRBJ1-5; possible D gene TRBD1, 5 bases. The origin of this receptor is an adult in good health. Sequencing used peripheral blood, obtained on day 0 of AZD1222 vaccination. CDR3: CASGGLGVGPNQPQHF. The CDR3 coding sequence is TGTGCCAGCGGGGGGTTGGGGGTAGGGCCCAATCAGCCCCAGCATTTT.